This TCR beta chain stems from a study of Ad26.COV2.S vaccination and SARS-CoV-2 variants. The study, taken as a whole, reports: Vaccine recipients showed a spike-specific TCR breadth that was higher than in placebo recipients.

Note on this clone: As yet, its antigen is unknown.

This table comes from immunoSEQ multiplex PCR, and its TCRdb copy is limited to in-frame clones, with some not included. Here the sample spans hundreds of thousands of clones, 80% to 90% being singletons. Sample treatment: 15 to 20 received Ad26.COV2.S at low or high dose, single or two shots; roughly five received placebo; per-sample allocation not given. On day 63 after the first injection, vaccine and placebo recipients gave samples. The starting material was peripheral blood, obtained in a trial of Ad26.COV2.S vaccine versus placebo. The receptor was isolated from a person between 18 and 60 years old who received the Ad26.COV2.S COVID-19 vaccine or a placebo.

CDR3 DNA sequence: TGTGCCAGTAGTACCTGGGGGGGGCAGGACACTGAAGCTTTCTTT. This gives the protein CASSTWGGQDTEAFF. The rearrangement links TRBV19 to TRBJ1-1; D may be TRBD1 (6 bases). The germline V gene has CDR1 LNHDA and CDR2 SQIVND (reference sequence). The CDR3 consists of 15 residues. Trimming left V 4 bases short and J 3 bases short, with 15 bases between. The full variable domain, its missing parts supplied by reference TRBV19 and TRBJ1-1, is DGGITQSPKYLFRKEGQNVTLSCEQNLNHDAMYWYRQDPGQGLRLIYYSQIVNDFQKGDIAEGYSVSREKKESFPLTVTSAQKNPTAFYLCASSTWGGQDTEAFFGQGTRLTVV.